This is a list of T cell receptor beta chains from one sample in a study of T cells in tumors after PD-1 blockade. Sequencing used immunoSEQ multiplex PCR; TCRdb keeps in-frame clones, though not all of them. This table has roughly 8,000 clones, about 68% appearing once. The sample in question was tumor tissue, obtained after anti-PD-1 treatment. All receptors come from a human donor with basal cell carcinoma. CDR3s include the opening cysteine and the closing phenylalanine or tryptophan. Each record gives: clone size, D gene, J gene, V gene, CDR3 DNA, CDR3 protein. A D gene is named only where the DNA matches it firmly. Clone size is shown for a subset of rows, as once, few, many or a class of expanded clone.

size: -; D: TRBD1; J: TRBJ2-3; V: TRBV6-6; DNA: TGTGCCAGCAGTTCAGGGGGTCGACCAGATACGCAGTATTTT; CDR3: CASSSGGRPDTQYF
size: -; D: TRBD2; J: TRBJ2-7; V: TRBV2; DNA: TGTGCCAGCAGGTCGGGACTAGACTACGAGCAGTACTTC; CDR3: CASRSGLDYEQYF
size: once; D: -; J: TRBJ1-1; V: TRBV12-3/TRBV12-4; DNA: TGTGCCAGCAGTCAGGGGTTGAACACTGAAGCTTTCTTT; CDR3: CASSQGLNTEAFF
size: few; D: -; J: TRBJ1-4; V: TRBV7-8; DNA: TGTGCCAGCAGCCCATGGACAGTTTCTGAAAAACTGTTTTTT; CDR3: CASSPWTVSEKLFF
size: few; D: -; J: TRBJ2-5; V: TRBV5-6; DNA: TGTGCCAGCAGCTCCTTGGAGACCCAGTACTTC; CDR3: CASSSLETQYF
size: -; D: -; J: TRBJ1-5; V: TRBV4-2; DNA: TGTGCCAGCAGCCAAGGGACGGGGAGCAATCAGCCCCAGCATTTT; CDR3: CASSQGTGSNQPQHF
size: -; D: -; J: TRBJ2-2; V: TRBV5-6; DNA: TGTGCCAGCAGCTTACCCCCAAGTACCGGGGAGCTGTTTTTT; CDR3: CASSLPPSTGELFF
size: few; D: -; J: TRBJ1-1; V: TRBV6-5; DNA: TGTGCCAGCAGTAAATATCTTGAAGCTTTCTTT; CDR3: CASSKYLEAFF
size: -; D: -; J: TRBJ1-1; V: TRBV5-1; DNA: TGCGCCAGCAGCTTGGCTGAGCGTCTGAGCACTGAAGCTTTCTTT; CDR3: CASSLAERLSTEAFF
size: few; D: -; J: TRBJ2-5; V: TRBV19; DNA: TGTGCCAGTAGAAATAGGGGGGCTCTAGCTTCGCAAGAGACCCAGTACTTC; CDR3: CASRNRGALASQETQYF
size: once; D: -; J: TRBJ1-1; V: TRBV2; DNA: TGTGCCATTCCCCCGGGGACAAGGGTAAAGTCAAAAGCTTTCTTT; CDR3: CAIPPGTRVKSKAFF
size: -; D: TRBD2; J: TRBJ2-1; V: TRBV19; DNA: TGTGCCAGTAGCCGACTAGCGGGGGGGCCGGATGAGCAGTTCTTC; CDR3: CASSRLAGGPDEQFF
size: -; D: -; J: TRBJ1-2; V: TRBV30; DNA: TGTGCCTGGAGTGAGAGTTTTAACTATGGCTACACCTTC; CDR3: CAWSESFNYGYTF
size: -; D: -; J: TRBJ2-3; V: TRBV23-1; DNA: TGCGCCAGCAGTCAATCGACCAGCGACCGTAGCACAGATACGCAGTATTTT; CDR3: CASSQSTSDRSTDTQYF
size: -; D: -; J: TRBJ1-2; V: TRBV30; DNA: TGTGCCTGGAGTGTTAGGGGCCCTTATGGCTACACCTTC; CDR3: CAWSVRGPYGYTF
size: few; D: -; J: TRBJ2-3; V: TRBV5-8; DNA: TGTGCCAGCAGCGAGACATCCTATACGCAGTATTTT; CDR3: CASSETSYTQYF
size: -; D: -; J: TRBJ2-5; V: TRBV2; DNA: TGTGCCAGCAGTAGAGACGGGGGGCGGGAGACCCAGTACTTC; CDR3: CASSRDGGRETQYF
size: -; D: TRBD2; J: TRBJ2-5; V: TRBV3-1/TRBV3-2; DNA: TGTGCCAGCACCGGGACTAGCGGGGGAGAGACCCAGTACTTC; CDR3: CASTGTSGGETQYF
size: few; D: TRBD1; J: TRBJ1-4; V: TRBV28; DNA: TGTGCCAGCAGTTCCTCCGCGACAGGGTATAATGAAAAACTGTTTTTT; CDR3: CASSSSATGYNEKLFF
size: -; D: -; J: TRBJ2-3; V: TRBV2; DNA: TGTGCCAGCAGTAAAGACAGCCTTGGGACAGATACGCAGTATTTT; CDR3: CASSKDSLGTDTQYF
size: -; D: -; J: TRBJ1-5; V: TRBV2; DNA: TGTGCCAGCAGCCCCCAAGTGGGAAGCAATCAGCCCCAGCATTTT; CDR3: CASSPQVGSNQPQHF
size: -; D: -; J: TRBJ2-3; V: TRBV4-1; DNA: TGCGCCAGCAGCCAAGAGGTGGTGGTCAGAAAATACACAGATACGCAGTATTTT; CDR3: CASSQEVVVRKYTDTQYF
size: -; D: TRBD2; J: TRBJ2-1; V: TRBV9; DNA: TGTGCCAGCAGCCCTCGCGCCGGACTAGCGGGGGGCCCGCTCTACAATGAGCAGTTCTTC; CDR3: CASSPRAGLAGGPLYNEQFF
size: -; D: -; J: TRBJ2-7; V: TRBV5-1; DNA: TGCGCCAGCAGCCAAGTGGCGGGGGCAACCTACGAGCAGTACTTC; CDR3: CASSQVAGATYEQYF
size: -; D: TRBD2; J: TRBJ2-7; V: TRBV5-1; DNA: TGCGCCAGCAGCTTGACTAGCGGGGGGAGCTCCTACGAGCAGTACTTC; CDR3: CASSLTSGGSSYEQYF
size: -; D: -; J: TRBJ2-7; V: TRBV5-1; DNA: TGCGCCAGCAACGATGGGGGATCGCACGAGCAGTACTTC; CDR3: CASNDGGSHEQYF
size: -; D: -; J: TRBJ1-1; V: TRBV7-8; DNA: TGTGCCAGCAGCCTCAGATGGAATGAAGCTTTCTTT; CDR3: CASSLRWNEAFF
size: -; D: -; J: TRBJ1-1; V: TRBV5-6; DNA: TGTGCCAGCAGCGTGCAATGGGGGAGCGGGAACACTGAAGCTTTCTTT; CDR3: CASSVQWGSGNTEAFF
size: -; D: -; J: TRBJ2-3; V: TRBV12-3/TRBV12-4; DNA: TGTGCCAGCAGTCCCATGGAGCGCGCGCAGTATTTT; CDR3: CASSPMERAQYF
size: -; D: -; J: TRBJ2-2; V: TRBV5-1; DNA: TGCGCCAGCAGCTTGGGTGTTTTAGGACAAGCGACCGGGGAGCTGTTTTTT; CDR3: CASSLGVLGQATGELFF
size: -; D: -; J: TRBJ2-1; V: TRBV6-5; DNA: TGTGCCAGCAGTAACCACCCGTTGAATGAGCAGTTCTTC; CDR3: CASSNHPLNEQFF
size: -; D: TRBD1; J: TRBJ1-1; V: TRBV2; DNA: TGTGCCAGCAGCCCTGTCCCGGGACAGGGGACGGCTTTCTTT; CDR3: CASSPVPGQGTAFF
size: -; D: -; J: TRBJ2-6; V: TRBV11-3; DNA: TGTGCCAGCAGCTTAGGATTGGGATTCTCACAGTCTGGGGCCAACGTCCTGACTTTC; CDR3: CASSLGLGFSQSGANVLTF
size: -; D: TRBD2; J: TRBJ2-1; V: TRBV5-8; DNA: TGTGCCAGCAGCTTTCCCGGGGGGTGGGGGTCTGGTAATGAGCAGTTCTTC; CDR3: CASSFPGGWGSGNEQFF
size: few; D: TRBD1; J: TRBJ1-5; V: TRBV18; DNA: TGTGCCAGCTCACCGGGACAGGCTCAGAATATGCCCCAGCATTTT; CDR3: CASSPGQAQNMPQHF
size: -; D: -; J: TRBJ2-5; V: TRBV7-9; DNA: TGTGCCAGCAGATCTCTAGGGGTTACGGAGACCCAGTACTTC; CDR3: CASRSLGVTETQYF
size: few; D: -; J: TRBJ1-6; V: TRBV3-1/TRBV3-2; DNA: TGTGCCAGCAGCTATGGGATTCCCTTTCATACATCAAATTCACCCCTCCACTTT; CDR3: CASSYGIPFHTSNSPLHF
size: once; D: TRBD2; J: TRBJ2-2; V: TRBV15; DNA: TGTGCCACCAGCAGTAGCGGGGGGGCGAACACCGGGGAGCTGTTTTTT; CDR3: CATSSSGGANTGELFF
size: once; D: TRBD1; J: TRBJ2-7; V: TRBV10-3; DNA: TGTGCCATCAGTGAACGACAGGGCTACGAGCAGTACTTC; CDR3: CAISERQGYEQYF
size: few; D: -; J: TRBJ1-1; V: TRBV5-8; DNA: TGTGCCAGCAGCTTGCGAGGACATGGAGCTGAAGCTTTCTTT; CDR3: CASSLRGHGAEAFF
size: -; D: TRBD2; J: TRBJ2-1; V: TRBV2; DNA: TGTGCCAGCAGTGGGGGACTAGCGGGGGGCCACAATGAGCAGTTCTTC; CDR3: CASSGGLAGGHNEQFF
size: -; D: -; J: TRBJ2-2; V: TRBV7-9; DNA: TGTGCCAGCAGCTCTCAAGGAACCGGGGAGCTGTTTTTT; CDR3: CASSSQGTGELFF